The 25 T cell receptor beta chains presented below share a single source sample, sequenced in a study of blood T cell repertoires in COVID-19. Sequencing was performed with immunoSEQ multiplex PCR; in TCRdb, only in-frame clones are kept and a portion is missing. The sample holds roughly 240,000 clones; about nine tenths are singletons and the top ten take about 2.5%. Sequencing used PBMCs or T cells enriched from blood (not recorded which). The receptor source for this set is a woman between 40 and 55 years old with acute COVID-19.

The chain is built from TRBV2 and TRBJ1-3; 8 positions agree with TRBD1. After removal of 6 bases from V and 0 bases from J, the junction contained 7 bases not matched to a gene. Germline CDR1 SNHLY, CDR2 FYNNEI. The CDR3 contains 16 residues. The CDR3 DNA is TGTGCCAGCAGCGCGGGACAGGCCGCCTCTGGAAACACCATATATTTT. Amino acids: CASSAGQAASGNTIYF.

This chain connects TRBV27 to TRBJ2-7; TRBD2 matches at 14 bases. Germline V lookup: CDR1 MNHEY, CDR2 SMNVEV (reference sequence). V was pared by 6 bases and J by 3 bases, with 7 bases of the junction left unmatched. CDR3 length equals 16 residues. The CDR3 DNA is TGTGCCAGCAGAGGCATTGGGACTAGCGGGGGCTACGAGCAGTACTTC. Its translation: CASRGIGTSGGYEQYF.

For the CDR3, the DNA is TGTGCCAGCAGCTTAGCGTGGACAACCTACGAGCAGTACTTC. Its protein is CASSLAWTTYEQYF. This chain links TRBV7-2 with TRBJ2-7; possibly TRBD1 for D (5 bases). CDR3 length: 14 residues. Germline V CDR1 and CDR2: SGHTA, FQGNSA. Trimming took off 0 bases at V and 2 bases at J, with 8 bases between the two ends. The full variable domain, rest sourced from reference TRBV7-2 and TRBJ2-7, is GAGVSQSPSNKVTEKGKDVELRCDPISGHTALYWYRQSLGQGLEFLIYFQGNSAPDKSGLPSDRFSAERTGGSVSTLTIQRTQQEDSAVYLCASSLAWTTYEQYFGPGTRLTVT.

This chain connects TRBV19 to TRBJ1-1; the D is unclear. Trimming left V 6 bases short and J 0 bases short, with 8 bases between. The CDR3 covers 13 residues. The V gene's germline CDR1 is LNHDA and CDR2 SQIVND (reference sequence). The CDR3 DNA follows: TGTGCCAGTAGGGACTCCATGAACACTGAAGCTTTCTTT. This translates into CASRDSMNTEAFF.

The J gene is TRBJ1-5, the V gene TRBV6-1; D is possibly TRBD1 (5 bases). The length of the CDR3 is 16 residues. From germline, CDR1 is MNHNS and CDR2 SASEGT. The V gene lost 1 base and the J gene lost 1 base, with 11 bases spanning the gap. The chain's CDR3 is CASSEEAGRSNQPQHF. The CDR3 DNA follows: TGTGCCAGCAGTGAAGAAGCAGGGCGCAGCAATCAGCCCCAGCATTTT.

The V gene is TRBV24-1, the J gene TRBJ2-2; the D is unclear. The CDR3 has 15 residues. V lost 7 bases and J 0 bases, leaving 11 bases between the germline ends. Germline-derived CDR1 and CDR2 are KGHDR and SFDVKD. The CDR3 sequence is CATRNGLANTGELFF. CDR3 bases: TGTGCCACCAGGAACGGCCTAGCGAACACCGGGGAGCTGTTTTTT.

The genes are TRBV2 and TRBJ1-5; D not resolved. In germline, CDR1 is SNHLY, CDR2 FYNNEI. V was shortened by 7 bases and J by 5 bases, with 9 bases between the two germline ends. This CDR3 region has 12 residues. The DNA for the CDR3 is TGTGCCAGCAACCTGAGGGATCAGCCCCAGCATTTT. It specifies CASNLRDQPQHF.

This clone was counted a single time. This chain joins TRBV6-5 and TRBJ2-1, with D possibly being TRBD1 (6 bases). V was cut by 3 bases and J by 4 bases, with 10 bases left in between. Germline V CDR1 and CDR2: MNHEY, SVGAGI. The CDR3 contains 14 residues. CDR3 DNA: TGTGCCAGCAGTTATAGGGGGACGTACAATGAGCAGTTCTTC. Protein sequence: CASSYRGTYNEQFF.

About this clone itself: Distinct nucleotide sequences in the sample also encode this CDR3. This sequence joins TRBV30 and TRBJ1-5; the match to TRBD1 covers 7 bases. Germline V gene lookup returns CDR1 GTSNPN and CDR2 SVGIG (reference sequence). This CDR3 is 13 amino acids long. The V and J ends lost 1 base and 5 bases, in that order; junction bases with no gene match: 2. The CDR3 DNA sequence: TGTGCCTGGAGTGGTCAGGGGGATCAGCCCCAGCATTTT. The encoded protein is CAWSGQGDQPQHF. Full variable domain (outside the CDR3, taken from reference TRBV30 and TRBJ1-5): SQTIHQWPATLVQPVGSPLSLECTVEGTSNPNLYWYRQAAGRGLQLLFYSVGIGQISSEVPQNLSASRPQDRQFILSSKKLLLSDSGFYLCAWSGQGDQPQHFGDGTRLSIL.

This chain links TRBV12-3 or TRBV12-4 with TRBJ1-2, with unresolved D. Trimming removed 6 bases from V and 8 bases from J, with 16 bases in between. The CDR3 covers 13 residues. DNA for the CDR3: TGTGCCAGCAGCTACGGCAACCTCGGGGGCTACACCTTC. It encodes CASSYGNLGGYTF.

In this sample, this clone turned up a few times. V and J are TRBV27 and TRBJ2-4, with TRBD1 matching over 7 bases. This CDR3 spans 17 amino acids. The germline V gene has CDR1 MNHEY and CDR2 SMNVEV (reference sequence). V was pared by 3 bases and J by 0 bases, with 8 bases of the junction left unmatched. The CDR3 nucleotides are TGTGCCAGCAGTTTTGGTGAACAGGGGCTAGCCAAAAACATTCAGTACTTC. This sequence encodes CASSFGEQGLAKNIQYF.

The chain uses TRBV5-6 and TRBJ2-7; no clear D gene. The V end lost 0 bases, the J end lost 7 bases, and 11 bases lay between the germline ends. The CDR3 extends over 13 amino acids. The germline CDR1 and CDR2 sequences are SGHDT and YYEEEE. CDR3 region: CASSLDLWREQYV. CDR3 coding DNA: TGTGCCAGCAGCTTGGATCTTTGGCGGGAGCAGTACGTC.

This CDR3 is CASIPGQGRETQYF. The CDR3 DNA is TGTGCCAGCATCCCAGGACAGGGCCGGGAGACCCAGTACTTC. V gene TRBV3-1 (or the pseudogene TRBV3-2) combines with J gene TRBJ2-5, with 8 bases aligning to TRBD1. Germline-derived CDR1 and CDR2 are LGHDT and YNNKEL (reference sequence). The CDR3 runs 14 residues. V shed 7 bases, J shed 5 bases, and the junction held 9 bases outside the gene matches.

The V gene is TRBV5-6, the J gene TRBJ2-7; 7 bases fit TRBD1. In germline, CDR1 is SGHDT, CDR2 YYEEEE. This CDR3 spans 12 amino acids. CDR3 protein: CASTFRGDRADV. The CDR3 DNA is TGTGCCAGCACCTTTCGAGGAGACAGGGCGGACGTC.

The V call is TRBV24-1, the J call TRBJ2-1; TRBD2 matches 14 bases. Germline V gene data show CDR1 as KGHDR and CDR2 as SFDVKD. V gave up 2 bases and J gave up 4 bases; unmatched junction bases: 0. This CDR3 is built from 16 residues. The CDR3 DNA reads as TGTGCCACCAGTGATTGGACTAGCGGGAGGTACAATGAGCAGTTCTTC. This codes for CATSDWTSGRYNEQFF.

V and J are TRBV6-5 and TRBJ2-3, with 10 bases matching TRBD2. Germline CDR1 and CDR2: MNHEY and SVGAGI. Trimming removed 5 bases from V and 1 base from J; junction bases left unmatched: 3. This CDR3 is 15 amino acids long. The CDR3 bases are TGTGCCAGCAGTCGCGGGACTAGCGGCACAGATACGCAGTATTTT. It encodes CASSRGTSGTDTQYF.

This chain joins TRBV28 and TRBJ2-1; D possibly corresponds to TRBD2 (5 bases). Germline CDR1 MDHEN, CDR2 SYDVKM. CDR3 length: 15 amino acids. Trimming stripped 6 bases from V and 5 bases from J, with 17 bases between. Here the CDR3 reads CASSSGGGGNNEQFF. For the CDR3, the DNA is TGTGCCAGCAGCTCCGGAGGCGGCGGTAACAATGAGCAGTTCTTC. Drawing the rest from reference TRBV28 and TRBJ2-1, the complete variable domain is DVKVTQSSRYLVKRTGEKVFLECVQDMDHENMFWYRQDPGLGLRLIYFSYDVKMKEKGDIPEGYSVSREKKERFSLILESASTNQTSMYLCASSSGGGGNNEQFFGPGTRLTVL.

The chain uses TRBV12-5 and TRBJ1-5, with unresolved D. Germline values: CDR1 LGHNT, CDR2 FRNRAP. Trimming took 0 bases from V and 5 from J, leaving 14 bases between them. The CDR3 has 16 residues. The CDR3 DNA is TGTGCTAGTGGTTTGGTACTGACATCAGGCGATCAGCCCCAGCATTTT. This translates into CASGLVLTSGDQPQHF.

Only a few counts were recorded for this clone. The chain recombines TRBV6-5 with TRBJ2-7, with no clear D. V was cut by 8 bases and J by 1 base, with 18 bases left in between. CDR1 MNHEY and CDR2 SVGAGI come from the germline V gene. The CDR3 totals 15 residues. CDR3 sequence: CASRMAQVPSYEQYF. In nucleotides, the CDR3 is TGTGCCAGCCGAATGGCCCAGGTTCCTTCCTACGAGCAGTACTTC.

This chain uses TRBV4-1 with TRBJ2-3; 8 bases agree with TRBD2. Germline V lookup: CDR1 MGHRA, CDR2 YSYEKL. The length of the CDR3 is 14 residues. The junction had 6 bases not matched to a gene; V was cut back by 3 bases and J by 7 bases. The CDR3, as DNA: TGCGCCAGCAGCCATCGGGGGGGGCCCTATACGCAGTATTTT. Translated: CASSHRGGPYTQYF.

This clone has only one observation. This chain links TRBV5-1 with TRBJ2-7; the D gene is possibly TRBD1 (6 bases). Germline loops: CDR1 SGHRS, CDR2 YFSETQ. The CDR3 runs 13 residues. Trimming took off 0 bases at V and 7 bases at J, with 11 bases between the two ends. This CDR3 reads CASSLEGVGEQYF. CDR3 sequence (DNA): TGCGCCAGCAGCTTGGAGGGGGTTGGGGAGCAGTACTTC.

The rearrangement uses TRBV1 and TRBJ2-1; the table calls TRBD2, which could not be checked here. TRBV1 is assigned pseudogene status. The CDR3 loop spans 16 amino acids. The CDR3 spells CTSSQSLLTRGNEQFF. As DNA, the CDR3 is TGCACCAGCAGCCAATCTCTCTTGACCCGGGGGAATGAGCAGTTCTTC.

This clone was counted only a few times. CDR3 region: CASRPPGGSGSANTIYF. CDR3 nucleotides: TGTGCCAGCAGGCCTCCGGGGGGATCAGGCTCGGCAAACACCATATATTTT. V usage is TRBV28 and J usage is TRBJ1-3; D might be TRBD1 (5 bases). Germline-derived CDR1 and CDR2 are MDHEN and SYDVKM. The CDR3 length is 17 residues. V lost 6 bases and J 6 bases, leaving 24 bases between the germline ends.

Here the CDR3 reads CASSFGTSGRVGVRNEQFF. The CDR3, as DNA: TGTGCCAGCAGTTTTGGGACTAGCGGGAGAGTCGGAGTAAGGAATGAGCAGTTCTTC. V is TRBV27 and J is TRBJ2-1; 14 nucleotides line up with TRBD2. CDR1 is MNHEY and CDR2 is SMNVEV in the germline V gene (reference sequence). J gave up 7 bases and V 3 bases, and 14 bases lay outside the gene matches. The CDR3 length is 19 residues.

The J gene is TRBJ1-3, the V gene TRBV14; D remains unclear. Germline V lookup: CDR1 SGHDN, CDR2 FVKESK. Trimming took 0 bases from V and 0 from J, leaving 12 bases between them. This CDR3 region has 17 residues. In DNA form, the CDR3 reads TGTGCCAGCAGCCAAGATCCGGGTATTCTCTCTGGAAACACCATATATTTT. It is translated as CASSQDPGILSGNTIYF.